Sequencing of this T cell receptor beta chain was carried out in a study of shared clonotypes between healthy human individuals. Study-wide results and limits: Clonotypes shared by all four donors outscored non-shared clonotypes in generation probability.

It was CD45RO-negative cells, positively selected for CCR7, that made up naive CD8 cells, with terminally differentiated effector memory CD45RA+ cells excluded. The CDR3 consists of 14 residues. Per germline, CDR1 MGHDK and CDR2 SYGVNS. Losses at the gene ends were 1 base for V and 10 bases for J; bases not matched to a gene: 6. Clones were read by immunoSEQ multiplex PCR, and TCRdb kept only the in-frame ones, dropping some. Of 700,000 to 950,000 clones in the sample, about 96% were seen once. Comments on this clone: Its antigen is unknown.

Sequenced material: naive CD8+ T cells sorted from blood. The TCR was taken from a man aged 25 to 45 in good health. The V call is TRBV25-1, the J call TRBJ1-1; 10 bases align to TRBD1. The CDR3 region has the DNA TGTGCCAGCAGTGAATCTGGGACAGGGGATCGAGCTTTCTTT. This codes for CASSESGTGDRAFF.